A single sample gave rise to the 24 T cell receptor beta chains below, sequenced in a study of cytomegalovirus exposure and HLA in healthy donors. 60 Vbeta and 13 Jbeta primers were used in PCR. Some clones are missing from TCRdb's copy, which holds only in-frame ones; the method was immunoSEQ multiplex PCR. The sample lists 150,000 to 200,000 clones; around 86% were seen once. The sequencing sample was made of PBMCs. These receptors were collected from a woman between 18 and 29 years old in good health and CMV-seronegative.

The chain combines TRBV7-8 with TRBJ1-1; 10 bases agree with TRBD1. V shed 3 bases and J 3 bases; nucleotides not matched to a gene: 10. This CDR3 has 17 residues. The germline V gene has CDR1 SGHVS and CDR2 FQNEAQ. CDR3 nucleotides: TGTGCCAGCAGCTTCAGTACATTGACAGGGGGCTACACTGAAGCTTTCTTT. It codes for CASSFSTLTGGYTEAFF.

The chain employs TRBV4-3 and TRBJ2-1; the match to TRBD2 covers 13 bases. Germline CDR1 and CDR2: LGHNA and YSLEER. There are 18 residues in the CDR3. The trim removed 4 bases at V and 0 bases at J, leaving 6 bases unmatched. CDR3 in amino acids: CASSPWTSGGSSYNEQFF. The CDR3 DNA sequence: TGCGCCAGCAGCCCCTGGACTAGCGGGGGAAGCTCCTACAATGAGCAGTTCTTC.

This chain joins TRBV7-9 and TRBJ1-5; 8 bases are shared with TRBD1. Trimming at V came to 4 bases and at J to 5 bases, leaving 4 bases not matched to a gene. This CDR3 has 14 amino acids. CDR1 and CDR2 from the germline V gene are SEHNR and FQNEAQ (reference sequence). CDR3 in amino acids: CASSSGGPHQPQHF. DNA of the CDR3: TGTGCCAGCAGCTCAGGGGGCCCGCATCAGCCCCAGCATTTT.

CDR3 protein: CASSLRLQQYF. The CDR3, as DNA: TGTGCCAGCAGTTTGAGGTTACAGCAGTACTTC. The V and J genes are TRBV28 and TRBJ2-7; D call uncertain. This CDR3 contains 11 residues. V lost 3 bases and J 8 bases, leaving 8 bases between the germline ends. Per germline, CDR1 MDHEN and CDR2 SYDVKM.

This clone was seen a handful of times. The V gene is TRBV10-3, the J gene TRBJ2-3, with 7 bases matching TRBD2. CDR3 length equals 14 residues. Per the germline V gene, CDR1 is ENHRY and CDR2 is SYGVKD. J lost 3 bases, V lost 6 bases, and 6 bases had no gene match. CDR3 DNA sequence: TGTGCCATCAGGAGCGGGATCTCTACAGATACGCAGTATTTT. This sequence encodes CAIRSGISTDTQYF.

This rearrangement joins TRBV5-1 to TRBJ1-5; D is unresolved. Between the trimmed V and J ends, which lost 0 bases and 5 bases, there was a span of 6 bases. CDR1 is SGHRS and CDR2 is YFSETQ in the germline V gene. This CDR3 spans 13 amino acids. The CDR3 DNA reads TGCGCCAGCAGCTTGGGTCCTGATCAGCCCCAGCATTTT. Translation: CASSLGPDQPQHF.

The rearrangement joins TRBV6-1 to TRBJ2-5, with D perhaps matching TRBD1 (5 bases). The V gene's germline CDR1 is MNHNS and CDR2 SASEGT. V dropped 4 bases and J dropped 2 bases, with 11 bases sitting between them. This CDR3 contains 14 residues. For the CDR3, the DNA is TGTGCCAGCAGTGCCAGGGCCCCACAAGAGACCCAGTACTTC. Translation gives CASSARAPQETQYF.

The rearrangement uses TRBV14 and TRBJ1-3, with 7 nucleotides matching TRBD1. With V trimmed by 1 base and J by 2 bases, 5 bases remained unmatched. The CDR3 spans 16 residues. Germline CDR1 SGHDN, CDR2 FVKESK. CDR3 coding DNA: TGTGCCAGCAGCCAAGTAGGGGGCGCACCTGGAAACACCATATATTTT. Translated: CASSQVGGAPGNTIYF. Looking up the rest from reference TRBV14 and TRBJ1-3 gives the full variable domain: EAGVTQFPSHSVIEKGQTVTLRCDPISGHDNLYWYRRVMGKEIKFLLHFVKESKQDESGMPNNRFLAERTGGTYSTLKVQPAELEDSGVYFCASSQVGGAPGNTIYFGEGSWLTVV.

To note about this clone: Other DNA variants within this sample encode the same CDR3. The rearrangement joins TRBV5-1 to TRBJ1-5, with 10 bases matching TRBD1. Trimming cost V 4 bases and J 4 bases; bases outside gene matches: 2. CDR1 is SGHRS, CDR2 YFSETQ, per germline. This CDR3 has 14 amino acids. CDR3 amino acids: CASSEGQGNQPQHF. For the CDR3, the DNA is TGCGCCAGCAGCGAGGGACAGGGGAATCAGCCCCAGCATTTT.

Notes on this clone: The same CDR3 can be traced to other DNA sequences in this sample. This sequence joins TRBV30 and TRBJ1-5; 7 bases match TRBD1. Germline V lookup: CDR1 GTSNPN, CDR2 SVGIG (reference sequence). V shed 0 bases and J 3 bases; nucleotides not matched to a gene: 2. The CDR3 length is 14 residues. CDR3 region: CAWSVGQFNQPQHF. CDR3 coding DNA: TGTGCCTGGAGTGTGGGACAGTTCAATCAGCCCCAGCATTTT.

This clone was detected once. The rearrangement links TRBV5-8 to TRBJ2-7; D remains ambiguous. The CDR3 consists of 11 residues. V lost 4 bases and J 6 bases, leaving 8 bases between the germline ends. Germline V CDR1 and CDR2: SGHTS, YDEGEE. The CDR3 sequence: CASSLYSEQYF. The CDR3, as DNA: TGTGCCAGCAGCCTCTACTCCGAGCAGTACTTC.

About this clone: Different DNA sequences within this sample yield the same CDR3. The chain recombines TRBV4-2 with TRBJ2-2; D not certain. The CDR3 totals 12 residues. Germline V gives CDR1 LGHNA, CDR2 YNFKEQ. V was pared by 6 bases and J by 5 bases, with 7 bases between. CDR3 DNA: TGTGCCAGCAGTACAAGTACCGGGGAGCTGTTTTTT. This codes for CASSTSTGELFF.

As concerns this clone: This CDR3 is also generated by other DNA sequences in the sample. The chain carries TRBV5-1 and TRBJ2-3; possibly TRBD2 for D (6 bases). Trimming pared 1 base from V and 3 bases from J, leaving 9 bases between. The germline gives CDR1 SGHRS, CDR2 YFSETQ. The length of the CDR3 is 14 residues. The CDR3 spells CASSLRGGTDTQYF. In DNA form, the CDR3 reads TGCGCCAGCAGCTTGCGGGGAGGAACAGATACGCAGTATTTT.

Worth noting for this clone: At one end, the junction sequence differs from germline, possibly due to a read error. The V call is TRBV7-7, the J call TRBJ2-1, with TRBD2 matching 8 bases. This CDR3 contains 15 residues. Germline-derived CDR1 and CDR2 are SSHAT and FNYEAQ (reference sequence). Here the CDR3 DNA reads TGTGCTAGCAGCTTAGGTAGCGGGGATATCAATGAGCAGTTCTTC. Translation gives CASSLGSGDINEQFF.

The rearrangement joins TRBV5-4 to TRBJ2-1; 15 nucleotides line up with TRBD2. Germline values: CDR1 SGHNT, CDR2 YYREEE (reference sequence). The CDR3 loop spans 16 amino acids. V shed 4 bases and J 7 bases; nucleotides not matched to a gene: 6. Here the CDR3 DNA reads TGTGCCAGCAGCGGACTAGCGGGAGGGCCAGGGAATGAGCAGTTCTTC. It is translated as CASSGLAGGPGNEQFF. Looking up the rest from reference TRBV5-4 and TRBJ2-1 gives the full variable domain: ETGVTQSPTHLIKTRGQQVTLRCSSQSGHNTVSWYQQALGQGPQFIFQYYREEENGRGNFPPRFSGLQFPNYSSELNVNALELDDSALYLCASSGLAGGPGNEQFFGPGTRLTVL.

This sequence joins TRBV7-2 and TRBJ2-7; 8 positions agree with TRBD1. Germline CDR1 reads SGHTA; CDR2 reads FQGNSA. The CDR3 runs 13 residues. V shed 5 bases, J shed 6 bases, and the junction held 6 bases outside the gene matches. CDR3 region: CASSPGTGVEQYF. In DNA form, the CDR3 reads TGTGCCAGCAGCCCTGGGACAGGTGTCGAGCAGTACTTC.

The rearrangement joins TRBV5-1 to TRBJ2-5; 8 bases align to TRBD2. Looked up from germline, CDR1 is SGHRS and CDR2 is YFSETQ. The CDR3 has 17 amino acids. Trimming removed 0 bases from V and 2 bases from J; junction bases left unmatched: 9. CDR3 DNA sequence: TGCGCCAGCAGCTTGGCCTGGAAGCGGGGGCATCAAGAGACCCAGTACTTC. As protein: CASSLAWKRGHQETQYF.

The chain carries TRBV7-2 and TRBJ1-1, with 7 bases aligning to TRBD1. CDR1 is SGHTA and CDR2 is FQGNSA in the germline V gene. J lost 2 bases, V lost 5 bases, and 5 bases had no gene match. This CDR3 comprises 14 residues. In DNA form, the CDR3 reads TGTGCCAGCAGCCGAGGACAGGCCAACACTGAAGCTTTCTTT. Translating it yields CASSRGQANTEAFF.

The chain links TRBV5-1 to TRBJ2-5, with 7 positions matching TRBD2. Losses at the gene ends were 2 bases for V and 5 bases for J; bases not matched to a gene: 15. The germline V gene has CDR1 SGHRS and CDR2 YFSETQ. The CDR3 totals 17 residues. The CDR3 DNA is TGCGCCAGCAGCTTCCCTTTGGGGCGGGAGAGTGAGGAGACCCAGTACTTC. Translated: CASSFPLGRESEETQYF.

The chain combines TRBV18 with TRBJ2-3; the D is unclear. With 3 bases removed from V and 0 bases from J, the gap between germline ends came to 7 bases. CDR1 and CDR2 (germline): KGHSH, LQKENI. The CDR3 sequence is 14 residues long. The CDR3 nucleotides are TGTGCCAGCTCACCGTCGCGGAGCACAGATACGCAGTATTTT. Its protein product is CASSPSRSTDTQYF.

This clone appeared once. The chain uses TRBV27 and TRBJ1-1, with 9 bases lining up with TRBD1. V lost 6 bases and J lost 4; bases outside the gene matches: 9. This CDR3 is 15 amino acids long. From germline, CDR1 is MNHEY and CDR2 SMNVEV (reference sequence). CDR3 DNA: TGTGCCAGCAGGGCCTACAGGGGGCGCGCCACTGAAGCTTTCTTT. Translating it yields CASRAYRGRATEAFF.

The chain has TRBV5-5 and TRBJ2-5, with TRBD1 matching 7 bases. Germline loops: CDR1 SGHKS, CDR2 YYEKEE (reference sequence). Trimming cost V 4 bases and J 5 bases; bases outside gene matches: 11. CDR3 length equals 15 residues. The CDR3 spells CASSPEGGGWETQYF. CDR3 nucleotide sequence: TGTGCCAGCAGCCCCGAAGGGGGCGGATGGGAGACCCAGTACTTC.

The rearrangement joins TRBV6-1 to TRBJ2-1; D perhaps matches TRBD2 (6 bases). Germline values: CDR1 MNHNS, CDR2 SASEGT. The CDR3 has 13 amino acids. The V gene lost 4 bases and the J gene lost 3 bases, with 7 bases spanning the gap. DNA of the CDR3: TGTGCCAGCAGTGGGGAGGACTACAATGAGCAGTTCTTC. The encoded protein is CASSGEDYNEQFF.

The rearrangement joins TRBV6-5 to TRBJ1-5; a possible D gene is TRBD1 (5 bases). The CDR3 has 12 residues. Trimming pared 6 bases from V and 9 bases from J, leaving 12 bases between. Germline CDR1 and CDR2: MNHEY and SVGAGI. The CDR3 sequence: CASSPAGGPQHF. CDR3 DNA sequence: TGTGCCAGCAGCCCCGCCGGGGGGCCCCAGCATTTT.